These 2 T cell receptor beta chains were all obtained from the same sample, sequenced in a study of T cell responses to AZD1222 COVID-19 vaccine. Measured with immunoSEQ multiplex PCR; TCRdb has only the in-frame clones, and not every one. Of over 75,000 clones listed, over 75% are singletons. Sequenced material: peripheral blood, taken on day 0 of AZD1222 vaccination. These TCRs come from an adult in good health.

CDR3 DNA sequence: TGTGCCAGCAGCTCCGCTAACAGGGATAACACTGAAGCTTTCTTT. Amino acid sequence: CASSSANRDNTEAFF. This chain links TRBV13 with TRBJ1-1; D possibly corresponds to TRBD1 (6 bases). The CDR3 runs 15 residues. From germline, CDR1 is PRHDT and CDR2 FYEKMQ (reference sequence). V was shortened by 4 bases and J by 2 bases, with 14 bases between the two germline ends. The whole variable domain, filled in from reference TRBV13 and TRBJ1-1, reads AAGVIQSPRHLIKEKRETATLKCYPIPRHDTVYWYQQGPGQDPQFLISFYEKMQSDKGSIPDRFSAQQFSDYHSELNMSSLELGDSALYFCASSSANRDNTEAFFGQGTRLTVV.

The chain joins TRBV5-5 to TRBJ1-1; D is possibly TRBD1 (5 bases). V dropped 0 bases and J dropped 1 base, with 10 bases sitting between them. This CDR3 has 15 residues. The V gene's germline CDR1 is SGHKS and CDR2 YYEKEE (reference sequence). The CDR3 nucleotides read TGTGCCAGCAGCTTGGCAGGGAATGGGAACACTGAAGCTTTCTTT. Translated: CASSLAGNGNTEAFF.